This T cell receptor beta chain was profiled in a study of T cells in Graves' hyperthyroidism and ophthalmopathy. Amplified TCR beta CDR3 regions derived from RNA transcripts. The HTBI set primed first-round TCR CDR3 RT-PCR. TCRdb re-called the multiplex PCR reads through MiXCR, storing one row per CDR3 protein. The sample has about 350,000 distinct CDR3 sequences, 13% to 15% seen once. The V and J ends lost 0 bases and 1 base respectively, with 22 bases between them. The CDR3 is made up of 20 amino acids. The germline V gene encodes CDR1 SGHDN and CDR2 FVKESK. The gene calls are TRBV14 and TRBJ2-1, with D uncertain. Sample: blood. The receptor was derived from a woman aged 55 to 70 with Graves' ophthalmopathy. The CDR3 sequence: CASSQEFGDVGYLSYNEQFF. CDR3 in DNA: TGTGCCAGCAGCCAAGAATTTGGGGATGTCGGGTACTTATCCTACAATGAGCAGTTCTTC.